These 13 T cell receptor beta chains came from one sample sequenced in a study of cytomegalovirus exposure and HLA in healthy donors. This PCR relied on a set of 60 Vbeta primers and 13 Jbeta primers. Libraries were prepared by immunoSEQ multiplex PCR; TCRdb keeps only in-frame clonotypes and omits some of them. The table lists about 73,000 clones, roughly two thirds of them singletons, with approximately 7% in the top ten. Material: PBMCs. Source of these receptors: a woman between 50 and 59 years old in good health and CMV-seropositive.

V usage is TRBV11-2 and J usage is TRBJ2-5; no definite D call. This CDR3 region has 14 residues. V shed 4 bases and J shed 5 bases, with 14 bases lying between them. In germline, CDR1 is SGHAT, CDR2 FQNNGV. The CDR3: CASSSITVPETQYF. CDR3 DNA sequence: TGTGCCAGCAGCTCCATCACGGTTCCGGAGACCCAGTACTTC.

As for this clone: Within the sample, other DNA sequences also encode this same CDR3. In DNA form, the CDR3 reads TGTGCCAGCAGTTTGGGGGGGGCTGGGGCCAACGTCCTGACTTTC. As protein: CASSLGGAGANVLTF. The chain carries TRBV27 and TRBJ2-6, with 7 bases matching TRBD2. The CDR3 is 15 residues long. CDR1 and CDR2 from the germline V gene are MNHEY and SMNVEV (reference sequence). Trimming took 3 bases from V and 2 from J; bases not matched to a gene: 1.

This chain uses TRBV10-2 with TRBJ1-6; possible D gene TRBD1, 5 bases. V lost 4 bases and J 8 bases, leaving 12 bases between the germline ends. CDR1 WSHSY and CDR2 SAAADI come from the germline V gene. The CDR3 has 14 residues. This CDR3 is CASSGSGYDSPLHF. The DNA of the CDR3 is TGCGCCAGCAGTGGTTCAGGGTACGATTCACCCCTCCACTTT.

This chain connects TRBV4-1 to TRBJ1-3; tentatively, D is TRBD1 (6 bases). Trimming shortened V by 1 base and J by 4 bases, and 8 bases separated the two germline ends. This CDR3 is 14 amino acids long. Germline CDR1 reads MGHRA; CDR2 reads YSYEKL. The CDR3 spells CASSQGTDGNTIYF. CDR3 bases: TGCGCCAGCAGCCAAGGGACAGACGGAAACACCATATATTTT.

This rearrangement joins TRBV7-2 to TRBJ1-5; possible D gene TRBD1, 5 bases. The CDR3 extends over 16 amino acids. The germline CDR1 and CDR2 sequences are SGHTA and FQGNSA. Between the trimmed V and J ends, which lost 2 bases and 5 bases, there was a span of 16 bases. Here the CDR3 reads CASSLSPRQGYQPQHF. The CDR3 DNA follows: TGTGCCAGCAGCTTAAGTCCCCGGCAGGGCTATCAGCCCCAGCATTTT. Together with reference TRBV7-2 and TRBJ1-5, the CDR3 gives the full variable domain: GAGVSQSPSNKVTEKGKDVELRCDPISGHTALYWYRQSLGQGLEFLIYFQGNSAPDKSGLPSDRFSAERTGGSVSTLTIQRTQQEDSAVYLCASSLSPRQGYQPQHFGDGTRLSIL.

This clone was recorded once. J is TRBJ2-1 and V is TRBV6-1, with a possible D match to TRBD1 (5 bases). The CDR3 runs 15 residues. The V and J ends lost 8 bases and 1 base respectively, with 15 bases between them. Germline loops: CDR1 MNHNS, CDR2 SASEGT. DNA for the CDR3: TGTGCCAGCTCCAAAACAGGCCAATCCTACAATGAGCAGTTCTTC. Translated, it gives CASSKTGQSYNEQFF.

The CDR3 bases are TGCGCCAGCAGCCATGCTAATATCCGGAGTTTTTATGGCTACACCTTC. Amino acids: CASSHANIRSFYGYTF. This chain connects TRBV4-1 to TRBJ1-2; D uncertain. The CDR3 contains 16 residues. V lost 3 bases, J lost 5 bases, and 19 bases lay in between. Germline V lookup: CDR1 MGHRA, CDR2 YSYEKL.

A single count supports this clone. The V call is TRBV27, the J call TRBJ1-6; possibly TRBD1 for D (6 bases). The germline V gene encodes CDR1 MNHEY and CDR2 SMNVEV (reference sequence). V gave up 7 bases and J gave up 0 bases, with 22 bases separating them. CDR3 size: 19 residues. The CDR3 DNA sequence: TGTGCCAGCACCCCAGTAGTGGGATACAGGGCCTCCTATAATTCACCCCTCCACTTT. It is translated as CASTPVVGYRASYNSPLHF.

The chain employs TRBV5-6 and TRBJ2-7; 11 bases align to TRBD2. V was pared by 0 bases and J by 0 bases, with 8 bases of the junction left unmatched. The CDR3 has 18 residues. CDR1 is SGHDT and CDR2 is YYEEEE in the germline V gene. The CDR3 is CASSLASGGTSSSYEQYF. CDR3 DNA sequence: TGTGCCAGCAGCTTGGCTAGCGGGGGGACCTCGAGCTCCTACGAGCAGTACTTC.

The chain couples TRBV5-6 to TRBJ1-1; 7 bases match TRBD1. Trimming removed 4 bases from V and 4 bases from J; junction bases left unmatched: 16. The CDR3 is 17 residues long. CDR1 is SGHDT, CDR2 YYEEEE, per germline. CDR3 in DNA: TGTGCCAGCAGCCTAAGGACAGGTCCCGTTCGGGGCACTGAAGCTTTCTTT. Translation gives CASSLRTGPVRGTEAFF.

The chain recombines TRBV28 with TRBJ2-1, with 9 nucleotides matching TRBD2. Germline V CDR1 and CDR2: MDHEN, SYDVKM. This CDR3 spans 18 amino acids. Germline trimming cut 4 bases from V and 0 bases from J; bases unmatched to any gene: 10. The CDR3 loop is CASSSLSALAGSYNEQFF. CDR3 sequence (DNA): TGTGCCAGCAGTTCCCTTTCGGCACTAGCGGGCTCCTACAATGAGCAGTTCTTC.

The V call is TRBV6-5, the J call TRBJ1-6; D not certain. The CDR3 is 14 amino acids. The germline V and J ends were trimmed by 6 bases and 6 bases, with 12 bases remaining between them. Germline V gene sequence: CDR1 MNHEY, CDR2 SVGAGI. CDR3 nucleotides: TGTGCCAGCAGAACTACACGGTCTAATTCACCCCTCCACTTT. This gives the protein CASRTTRSNSPLHF.

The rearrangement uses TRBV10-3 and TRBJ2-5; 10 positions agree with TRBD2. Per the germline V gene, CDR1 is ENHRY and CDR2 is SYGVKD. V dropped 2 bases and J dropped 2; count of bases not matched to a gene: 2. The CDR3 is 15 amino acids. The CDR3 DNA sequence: TGTGCCATCAGTGAGGCTAGCGGGGGTCAAGAGACCCAGTACTTC. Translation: CAISEASGGQETQYF.